These 21 T cell receptor beta chains were sequenced from one sample in a study of response to subunit inactivated influenza vaccine. MiXCR, run by TCRdb on the RT-PCR reads, gives a single entry per CDR3 protein. The sample contains approximately 500,000 distinct CDR3 sequences, roughly 25% of which appear only once. The sample was also linked to a second study, of T cells expressing NK-cell markers. That source adds: Generation of TCR beta cDNA was performed by 5'RACE template switching incorporating UMIs.

The material sequenced was CD4+ T cells sorted from PBMCs, taken 11 to 12 days after vaccination. The receptors come from a man aged 45-65 years who received an inactivated influenza vaccine.

The chain links TRBV6-5 to TRBJ2-3, with 11 bases aligning to TRBD1. In germline, CDR1 is MNHEY, CDR2 SVGAGI. V dropped 3 bases and J dropped 5; count of bases not matched to a gene: 13. There are 18 residues in the CDR3. The CDR3: CASSYRNPGQGVGDTQYF. The CDR3 nucleotides are TGTGCCAGCAGTTATCGGAACCCGGGACAGGGGGTCGGAGATACGCAGTATTTT.

This clonotype was seen a handful of times. The chain joins TRBV10-3 to TRBJ1-2; 7 nucleotides line up with TRBD1. The germline V gene has CDR1 ENHRY and CDR2 SYGVKD. This CDR3 contains 13 residues. The J segment lost 7 bases and the V segment lost 6 bases, leaving 8 bases of the junction unmatched. This chain's CDR3 is CAIRAPGGIGYTF. Written as DNA, the CDR3 is TGTGCCATCAGAGCTCCAGGGGGAATTGGCTACACCTTC.

This clonotype was detected a few times. The chain couples TRBV5-1 to TRBJ1-6; D is unresolved. The CDR3 totals 15 residues. The germline V gene has CDR1 SGHRS and CDR2 YFSETQ. V lost 2 bases, J lost 5 bases, and 11 bases lay in between. In DNA, the CDR3 is TGCGCCAGCAGCTTTTTGTCGCTCGATAATTCACCCCTCCACTTT. Amino acids: CASSFLSLDNSPLHF. The full variable domain, completed using reference TRBV5-1 and TRBJ1-6, is KAGVTQTPRYLIKTRGQQVTLSCSPISGHRSVSWYQQTPGQGLQFLFEYFSETQRNKGNFPGRFSGRQFSNSRSEMNVSTLELGDSALYLCASSFLSLDNSPLHFGNGTRLTVT.

Comment on this clonotype: This may stem from a read error, because a much larger clone lies one nucleotide away. The chain has TRBV7-9 and TRBJ2-1; 8 bases are shared with TRBD2. Germline CDR1 is SEHNR and CDR2 is FQNEAQ (reference sequence). The CDR3 loop spans 16 amino acids. The junction had 12 bases not matched to a gene; V was cut back by 6 bases and J by 5 bases. CDR3 in DNA: TGTGCCAGCAGACCCTCCGGGACTAGGATCCACAATGAGCAGTTCTTC. Translating it yields CASRPSGTRIHNEQFF.

This clonotype was seen only a few times. This chain uses TRBV10-3 with TRBJ2-7; D perhaps matches TRBD1 (7 bases). CDR1 is ENHRY, CDR2 SYGVKD, per germline. This CDR3 is built from 15 residues. Trimming shortened V by 6 bases and J by 2 bases, and 17 bases separated the two germline ends. Here the CDR3 reads CAIRPGGTDPYEQYF. In DNA, the CDR3 is TGTGCCATCAGACCAGGGGGGACAGATCCCTACGAGCAGTACTTC.

The gene calls are TRBV4-3 and TRBJ2-5, with D maybe TRBD2 (5 bases). The germline CDR1 and CDR2 sequences are LGHNA and YSLEER. Trimming shortened V by 0 bases and J by 3 bases, and 14 bases separated the two germline ends. CDR3 size: 16 residues. Written as DNA, the CDR3 is TGCGCCAGCAGCCAAGAATTGGGAGTCTACAAAGAGACCCAGTACTTC. Translating gives CASSQELGVYKETQYF.

J is TRBJ2-1 and V is TRBV19; 13 bases fit TRBD2. Germline lookup yields CDR1 LNHDA and CDR2 SQIVND (reference sequence). J gave up 0 bases and V 6 bases, and 11 bases lay outside the gene matches. There are 19 residues in the CDR3. The CDR3 DNA sequence: TGTGCCAGTAGGCCCGGACTAGCGGGGGTAAGGAGCTCCTACAATGAGCAGTTCTTC. Its protein product is CASRPGLAGVRSSYNEQFF.

This clonotype was found a few times. The V call is TRBV3-1, the J call TRBJ1-3; D gene ambiguous. The CDR3 runs 13 residues. Per germline, CDR1 LGHDT and CDR2 YNNKEL (reference sequence). Trimming removed 0 bases at V and 4 bases at J, with 4 bases between. CDR3 sequence (DNA): TGTGCCAGCAGCCAAGATCTGGGAAACACCATATATTTT. Encoded protein: CASSQDLGNTIYF.

In its sample, this clonotype was seen a few times. The chain links TRBV7-8 to TRBJ1-3; D is unclear. CDR3 size: 14 residues. Trimming took 4 bases from V and 0 from J, leaving 7 bases between them. From germline, CDR1 is SGHVS and CDR2 FQNEAQ. The CDR3 DNA reads TGTGCCAGCAGCTCCCGGGCCTCTGGAAACACCATATATTTT. This encodes CASSSRASGNTIYF.

V and J are TRBV7-9 and TRBJ2-3, with D hard to call. V was clipped by 8 bases and J by 6 bases, with 6 bases between them. This CDR3 is 10 amino acids long. The germline V gene has CDR1 SEHNR and CDR2 FQNEAQ (reference sequence). The CDR3: CASFGDTQYF. The CDR3 nucleotides are TGTGCCAGCTTTGGTGATACGCAGTATTTT.

This clonotype has more than one count but fewer than ten. The rearrangement joins TRBV12-3 or TRBV12-4 to TRBJ2-7; the match to TRBD1 covers 8 bases. This CDR3 comprises 14 residues. J was trimmed by 2 bases and V by 7 bases; bases with no gene match: 7. The CDR3 loop is CASTRQGTTYEQYF. The CDR3 DNA reads as TGTGCCAGCACCCGACAGGGGACCACCTACGAGCAGTACTTC.

This chain connects TRBV7-9 to TRBJ2-2, with D perhaps given as TRBD1 or TRBD2 (5 bases each). This CDR3 contains 15 residues. Germline loops: CDR1 SEHNR, CDR2 FQNEAQ (reference sequence). Trimming shortened V by 4 bases and J by 6 bases, and 15 bases separated the two germline ends. CDR3 in DNA: TGTGCCAGCAGCTCCCACCGGGACGGTCCCGGGGAGCTGTTTTTT. This encodes CASSSHRDGPGELFF.

The J gene is TRBJ2-2, the V gene TRBV3-1; 15 nucleotides match TRBD2. V trimming: 7 bases; J trimming: 12 bases; junction bases outside the gene matches: 3. There are 13 residues in the CDR3. Germline CDR1 reads LGHDT; CDR2 reads YNNKEL (reference sequence). The CDR3 sequence: CASIGLAGGQLFF. The DNA of the CDR3 is TGTGCCAGCATAGGACTAGCGGGGGGGCAGCTGTTTTTT.

About this clonotype itself: One junction end disagrees with the germline gene, perhaps due to a read error. The chain employs TRBV5-1 and TRBJ2-1; D may be TRBD2 (6 bases). The CDR3 consists of 16 residues. Germline CDR1 reads SGHRS; CDR2 reads YFSETQ. The CDR3: CASNLYGGALSDEQFF. The CDR3 coding sequence is TGCGCCAGCAACTTGTATGGAGGGGCTTTATCGGATGAGCAGTTCTTC.

The rearrangement links TRBV27 to TRBJ1-2; 11 bases agree with TRBD1. Germline V CDR1 and CDR2: MNHEY, SMNVEV (reference sequence). The CDR3 is 14 residues long. Germline trimming cut 6 bases from V and 7 bases from J; bases unmatched to any gene: 7. Here the CDR3 reads CASSGTGGFFGYTF. CDR3 nucleotide sequence: TGTGCCAGCAGCGGGACAGGGGGTTTTTTTGGCTACACCTTC.

The rearrangement joins TRBV7-2 to TRBJ2-4, with D perhaps matching TRBD1 (5 bases). Trimming shortened V by 5 bases and J by 8 bases, and 22 bases separated the two germline ends. There are 16 residues in the CDR3. Germline V gene lookup returns CDR1 SGHTA and CDR2 FQGNSA. For the CDR3, the DNA is TGTGCCAGCAGCCCCCCAGTTGCAGGGCAAAGGGACATTCAGTACTTC. Translating it yields CASSPPVAGQRDIQYF.

The chain links TRBV5-1 to TRBJ1-2, with unresolved D. Germline CDR1 and CDR2: SGHRS and YFSETQ. The CDR3 runs 13 residues. V was clipped by 5 bases and J by 2 bases, with 10 bases between them. The CDR3 here is CASRWNTNYGYTF. In DNA form, the CDR3 reads TGCGCCAGCAGGTGGAACACAAACTATGGCTACACCTTC.

In this sample, this clonotype turned up once. The chain has TRBV6-1 and TRBJ2-2, with 13 positions matching TRBD2. V lost 4 bases and J lost 6; bases outside the gene matches: 2. Germline-derived CDR1 and CDR2 are MNHNS and SASEGT. This CDR3 region has 15 residues. CDR3 DNA: TGTGCCAGCAGTGTCGGACTAGCGGGAGCCGGGGAGCTGTTTTTT. Protein sequence: CASSVGLAGAGELFF.

This clonotype has at least ten counts. The rearrangement links TRBV12-3 or TRBV12-4 to TRBJ1-6; the D is unclear. The V and J ends lost 2 bases and 9 bases respectively, with 8 bases between them. This CDR3 comprises 13 residues. The CDR3 DNA reads TGTGCCAGCAGTTTATCAGTGGGTTCACCCCTCCACTTT. Translated: CASSLSVGSPLHF.

This chain connects TRBV7-2 to TRBJ2-7; D remains ambiguous. CDR3 length: 13 amino acids. Per the germline V gene, CDR1 is SGHTA and CDR2 is FQGNSA. The V end was cut by 3 bases, the J end by 2 bases, with 8 bases between. CDR3 nucleotide sequence: TGTGCCAGCAGCTTCCCGGTCACCTACGAGCAGTACTTC. Translating it yields CASSFPVTYEQYF.

The rearrangement links TRBV11-2 to TRBJ2-4; 11 bases map to TRBD1. Germline assignment: CDR1 SGHAT and CDR2 FQNNGV. CDR3 length equals 16 residues. Unmatched junction bases numbered 6, after V lost 0 bases and J lost 8 bases. CDR3 sequence: CASSLEYGTGGDIQYF. CDR3 in DNA: TGTGCCAGCAGCTTAGAGTATGGGACAGGGGGAGACATTCAGTACTTC. Drawing the rest from reference TRBV11-2 and TRBJ2-4, the complete variable domain is EAGVAQSPRYKIIEKRQSVAFWCNPISGHATLYWYQQILGQGPKLLIQFQNNGVVDDSQLPKDRFSAERLKGVDSTLKIQPAKLEDSAVYLCASSLEYGTGGDIQYFGAGTRLSVL.